Presented here are 2 T cell receptor beta chains from one specimen sequenced in a study of blood T cell repertoires in COVID-19 (dated by TCRdb to about 2020). Libraries came from the immunoSEQ multiplex PCR assay. The table comes from immuneACCESS by way of TCRdb, which keeps in-frame sequences with V and J called. Part of the clones is missing from these tables; in studies checked, under half for an unresolved V gene and the rest for unknown reasons. The table for this sample lists some 97,000 clones; around nine tenths of them were counted only once. Together, the top ten hold around 6% of the sample. Specimen: peripheral blood. All receptors derive from a man between 65 and 80 years old with acute or convalescent COVID-19.

V gene TRBV4-2 combines with J gene TRBJ1-1, with unresolved D. CDR1 and CDR2 from the germline V gene are LGHNA and YNFKEQ. Trimming removed 1 base at V and 2 bases at J, with 11 bases between. This CDR3 has 15 amino acids. The CDR3 DNA follows: TGTGCCAGCAGCCAAGCGGTTCGAATTAACACTGAAGCTTTCTTT. The encoded protein is CASSQAVRINTEAFF.

Regarding this clone: At one boundary the junction diverges from the germline segment, which might be a read error. J is TRBJ2-2 and V is TRBV7-7; D perhaps matches TRBD2 (6 bases). Per germline, CDR1 SSHAT and CDR2 FNYEAQ (reference sequence). The CDR3 covers 15 residues. The CDR3 loop reads CASSPGTYNTGELFF. DNA of the CDR3: TGTGCTAGCAGCCCCGGGACTTATAACACCGGGGAGCTGTTTTTT.